This TCR beta chain was recorded in a study of T cells in Graves' hyperthyroidism and ophthalmopathy. The CDR3 runs to 13 residues. The germline gives CDR1 LNHDA, CDR2 SQIVND (reference sequence). The V gene lost 3 bases and the J gene lost 0 bases, with 5 bases spanning the gap. RNA transcripts provided the source from which TCR beta CDR3 regions were amplified. Initially, a first-round RT-PCR of the TCR CDR3 employed the HTBI primer set. TCRdb reprocessed the multiplex PCR reads via MiXCR and lists one record per CDR3 protein. This table holds hundreds of thousands of distinct CDR3 sequences, 20% to 30% found once.

The chain couples TRBV19 to TRBJ1-1; D is uncertain. This TCR was recovered from a man aged 50 or older with Graves' hyperthyroidism. The sequencing input was blood. The CDR3 DNA reads as TGTGCCAGTAGTATGAGCATGAACACTGAAGCTTTCTTT. Residues: CASSMSMNTEAFF.